This T cell receptor beta chain comes out of a study of blood T cell repertoires in COVID-19. Study-wide background: The United States, Italy and Spain supplied acute and convalescent COVID-19 samples. T cells, B-cell-depleted T cells, or PBMCs supplied cDNA or gDNA.

Per the original methods: Amplifying reference gene primers gave estimates of nucleated cell counts. The repertoire was sequenced with immunoSEQ multiplex PCR; TCRdb's copy has only in-frame clones and lacks some. V and J calls and clone size are those listed in that table; D and trimming were worked out from the DNA. The sample carries more than 200,000 clones, roughly nine tenths recorded once. The V segment lost 5 bases and the J segment 0 bases; nucleotides outside the gene matches: 4. This CDR3 contains 17 residues. Germline V lookup: CDR1 SEHNR, CDR2 FQNEAQ (reference sequence). Sequencing input: peripheral blood. The TCR was taken from a man between 65 and 80 years old with acute or convalescent COVID-19. The chain links TRBV7-9 to TRBJ2-2, with 12 bases fitting TRBD2. The DNA of the CDR3 is TGTGCCAGCAGCCCCGGACTAGCGGGGACGAACACCGGGGAGCTGTTTTTT. Protein: CASSPGLAGTNTGELFF.